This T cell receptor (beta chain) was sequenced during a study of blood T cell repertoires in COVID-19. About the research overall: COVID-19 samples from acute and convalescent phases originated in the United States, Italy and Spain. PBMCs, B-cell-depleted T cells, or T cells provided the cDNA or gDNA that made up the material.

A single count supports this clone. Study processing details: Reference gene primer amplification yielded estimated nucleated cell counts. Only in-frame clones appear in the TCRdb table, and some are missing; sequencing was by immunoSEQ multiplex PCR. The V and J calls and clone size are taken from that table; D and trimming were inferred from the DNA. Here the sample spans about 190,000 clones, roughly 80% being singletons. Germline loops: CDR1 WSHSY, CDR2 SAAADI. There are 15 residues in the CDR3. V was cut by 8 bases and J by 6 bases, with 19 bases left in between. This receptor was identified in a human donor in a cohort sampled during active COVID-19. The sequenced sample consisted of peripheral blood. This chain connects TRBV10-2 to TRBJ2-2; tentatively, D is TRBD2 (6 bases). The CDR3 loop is CASRQFLTGAGELFF. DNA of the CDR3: TGCGCCAGCCGGCAGTTCTTAACGGGGGCCGGGGAGCTGTTTTTT.